This passage covers 9 T cell receptor beta chains from one sample sequenced in a study of blood T cell repertoires in COVID-19 (dated by TCRdb to the early 2020s). The library was obtained by the immunoSEQ multiplex PCR assay. TCRdb holds this immuneACCESS table with in-frame rearrangements only. Some clones are missing; in checked studies, unresolved V genes explain under half, and the rest has no known cause. For this sample there are about 410,000 clones; 80% to 90% appear just once. The ten top clones hold over 1.3% of the sample. Material for sequencing was peripheral blood. All receptors derive from a woman in her 30s with active or convalescent COVID-19.

The V gene is TRBV2, the J gene TRBJ2-1; the match to TRBD2 covers 11 bases. The V segment lost 6 bases and the J segment 7 bases; nucleotides outside the gene matches: 11. CDR1 is SNHLY and CDR2 is FYNNEI in the germline V gene. The CDR3 sequence is 16 residues long. The CDR3 DNA sequence: TGTGCCAGCAGCTCAAGGGTGGTAGCGGGGGGGAATGAGCAGTTCTTC. Its protein product is CASSSRVVAGGNEQFF.

This rearrangement joins TRBV19 to TRBJ1-2; 8 nucleotides line up with TRBD1. Germline V lookup: CDR1 LNHDA, CDR2 SQIVND (reference sequence). The CDR3 has 13 residues. Unmatched junction bases numbered 10, after V lost 9 bases and J lost 7 bases. DNA for the CDR3: TGTGCCAGCAGGACAGGGAACGTGGGTGGCTACACCTTC. As protein: CASRTGNVGGYTF.

The chain links TRBV5-1 to TRBJ2-7; 12 positions match TRBD2. V lost 4 bases to trimming and J lost 3 bases; unmatched junction nucleotides: 5. The CDR3 spans 15 residues. Germline V CDR1 and CDR2: SGHRS, YFSETQ. The CDR3 DNA reads as TGCGCCAGCAGCCTGACTAGCGGGAGTTTCTACGAGCAGTACTTC. Its translation: CASSLTSGSFYEQYF.

The rearrangement links TRBV10-3 to TRBJ2-1, with D maybe TRBD2 (8 bases). Trimming took off 7 bases at V and 2 bases at J, with 15 bases between the two ends. The CDR3 is 15 amino acids. Germline CDR1 ENHRY, CDR2 SYGVKD. This chain's CDR3 is CAITPGGTAYNEQFF. DNA of the CDR3: TGTGCCATCACCCCGGGGGGGACAGCCTACAATGAGCAGTTCTTC.

The chain links TRBV5-8 to TRBJ2-1, with no clear D. Trimming stripped 2 bases from V and 6 bases from J, with 3 bases between. Germline assignment: CDR1 SGHTS and CDR2 YDEGEE. This CDR3 region has 11 residues. CDR3 DNA sequence: TGTGCCAGCAGCTTCAGCAATGAGCAGTTCTTC. It translates to CASSFSNEQFF.

J is TRBJ2-7 and V is TRBV5-1; the match to TRBD1 covers 9 bases. V was clipped by 1 base and J by 4 bases; unmatched bases: 3. Germline V CDR1 and CDR2: SGHRS, YFSETQ. The CDR3 spans 14 residues. The CDR3 is CASSLTGGGYEQYF. DNA for the CDR3: TGCGCCAGCAGCTTGACAGGGGGCGGGTACGAGCAGTACTTC. Based on the CDR3 plus reference TRBV5-1 and TRBJ2-7, the full variable domain is KAGVTQTPRYLIKTRGQQVTLSCSPISGHRSVSWYQQTPGQGLQFLFEYFSETQRNKGNFPGRFSGRQFSNSRSEMNVSTLELGDSALYLCASSLTGGGYEQYFGPGTRLTVT.

In DNA form, the CDR3 reads TGTGCCAGCAGCTTAGCTAGCGGGTGGGCCAAAAACATTCAGTACTTC. Its translation is CASSLASGWAKNIQYF. The rearrangement uses TRBV7-2 and TRBJ2-4, with TRBD2 identical over 7 bases. Germline values: CDR1 SGHTA, CDR2 FQGNSA. This CDR3 spans 16 amino acids. The V segment lost 0 bases and the J segment 1 base; nucleotides outside the gene matches: 3.

CDR3 DNA: TGTGCCAGCAGTTACCGGCAGGAAGCCTACGAGCAGTACTTC. Translated, it gives CASSYRQEAYEQYF. The chain joins TRBV6-2 or TRBV6-3 to TRBJ2-7; D is unresolved. The germline gives CDR1 MNHEY, CDR2 SVGEGT. The CDR3 runs 14 residues. V was cut by 2 bases and J by 2 bases, with 10 bases left in between.

The gene calls are TRBV19 and TRBJ1-2; weak D call: TRBD1 (6 bases). The germline CDR1 and CDR2 sequences are LNHDA and SQIVND (reference sequence). V was trimmed by 7 bases and J by 8 bases, leaving 11 bases between them. This CDR3 spans 11 amino acids. The CDR3 DNA sequence: TGTGCCAGTATGGCGGGGGGCGGCTACACCTTC. It translates to CASMAGGGYTF.